Below, one T cell receptor beta chain is given with its context. The specificity of this receptor is unknown. No base qualities exist here, and no much larger clone lies one base off it. Frozen genomic DNA underwent high-throughput TCRbeta CDR3 sequencing by immunoSEQ, including PCR amplification, mapping, bias correction and internal controls. Concerning the study's data processing: Productive rearrangements were retained, and unique TCRbeta sequences were defined by the CDR3 nucleotide sequence together with the V and J gene. A sequence counted as donor-reactive only if the sequence showed at least 5-fold expansion in CFSE-low cells compared with unstimulated pre-transplant cells and had a frequency of at least 0.01%. Minimum frequency thresholds were set for each subject based on the unstimulated sample with the lowest template count, ensuring at least 90% detection power. Jensen-Shannon divergence between the top 1000 TCRbeta sequences post-transplant and pre-transplant was used to measure repertoire turnover. Changes in detection of donor-reactive sequences were tested with two-sided Fisher's exact tests. TCRdb mirrors the immuneACCESS table, restricted to in-frame sequences. Some clones are absent from its copies; in checked studies, under half trace to an unresolved V gene, and the reason for the others is unknown. V and J calls and clone size are copied from that table; D and trimming were computed from the DNA. In all, the sample holds about 120,000 clones, and about nine tenths of those were seen once. The ten largest make up roughly 0.8% of the sample.

These data are taken from a study of T cell clones after liver transplantation (dated by TCRdb to between 2018 and 2020). About the full investigation: Samples were obtained from ITN030ST, a randomized trial in which withdrawal of immunosuppression was attempted within 2 years of liver transplantation. Third party-reactive TCRbeta sequences were also identified from pre-transplant MLRs to serve as an antigen-independent comparator for donor-reactive sequences. A cohort of 8 liver transplant recipients was studied, of whom 3 were classified as tolerant and 5 as non-tolerant. No induction therapy was given to the subjects, and standard immunosuppression was administered until randomization at 12-24 months post-transplant. Tolerance meant complete immunosuppression withdrawal for at least one year without liver enzymes rising beyond twice the upper limit of normal. Donor-reactive T cell clones were identified using TCRbeta sequencing after a pre-transplant mixed lymphocyte reaction and were then followed in post-transplant blood. Of the eight recipients, a few were HCV-positive, while the remaining recipients had been transplanted for non-autoimmune, non-viral indications. Blood samples were taken pre-transplant, pre-randomization before withdrawal, and post-randomization after full withdrawal or failed withdrawal. Here is what the overall study found, with its caveats: Low numbers of available donor cells limited the measurable donor-reactive repertoire in a couple of subjects. In most of the 8 subjects, circulating donor-reactive CD4 TCRbeta sequences decreased significantly after transplant, regardless of tolerance or HCV status. Because allograft tissue specimens were not available, migration of donor-reactive T cells into the graft, rather than deletion, may have occurred. Because of small, heterogeneous patient numbers and non-standardized post-transplant time points, the conclusions were only preliminary. When repertoire turnover was taken into account, detection of donor-reactive sequences was significantly reduced in 7 of 8 subjects for CD4 and in 8 of 8 subjects for CD8. Donor-reactive sequences declined more than third party-reactive ones, suggesting partial antigen-specific deletion unrelated to withdrawal success.

CDR1 SGHRS and CDR2 YFSETQ were looked up in the germline V gene. From V the trimming removes 4 bases and from J it removes 15 bases, while the gene matches leave 11 bases of the junction unaccounted for. CDR3 length: 13 amino acids, cysteine to phenylalanine. Solely the CDR3 DNA is kept, with 39 bases framed from the first base. Thawed unstimulated PBMCs were stained for CD3, CD4 and CD8 and FACS-sorted into CD3+CD4+ and CD3+CD8+ populations. All 8 studied subjects were randomized to withdrawal of immunosuppression. The Qiagen DNeasy Blood and Tissue Kit was used for genomic DNA isolation. The specimen was CD4+ T cells from blood, collected 12 months after liver transplant. The source is a human patient who received a liver transplant. The graft donor may be the source of some T cells after a transplant. The sequence is built from TRBV5-1 and TRBJ2-1, and 9 bases in between align with TRBD2. The CDR3 loop reads CASSTDGLAGPFF. The DNA sequence is as follows: TGCGCCAGCAGCACGGATGGGCTAGCGGGACCGTTCTTC. Where the CDR3 stops, the reference TRBV5-1 and TRBJ2-1 genes take over; the full variable domain is KAGVTQTPRYLIKTRGQQVTLSCSPISGHRSVSWYQQTPGQGLQFLFEYFSETQRNKGNFPGRFSGRQFSNSRSEMNVSTLELGDSALYLCASSTDGLAGPFFGPGTRLTVL.